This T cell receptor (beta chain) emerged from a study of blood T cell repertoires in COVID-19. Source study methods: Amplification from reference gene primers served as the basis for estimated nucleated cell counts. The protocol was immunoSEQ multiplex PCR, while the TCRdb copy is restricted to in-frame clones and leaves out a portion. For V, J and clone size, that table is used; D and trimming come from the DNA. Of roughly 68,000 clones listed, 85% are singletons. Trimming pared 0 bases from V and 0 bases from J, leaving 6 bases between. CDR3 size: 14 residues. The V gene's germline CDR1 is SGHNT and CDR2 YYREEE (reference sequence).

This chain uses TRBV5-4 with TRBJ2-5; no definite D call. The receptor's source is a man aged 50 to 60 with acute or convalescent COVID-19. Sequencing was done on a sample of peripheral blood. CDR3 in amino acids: CASSLGLNQETQYF. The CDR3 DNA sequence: TGTGCCAGCAGCTTGGGACTGAACCAAGAGACCCAGTACTTC.